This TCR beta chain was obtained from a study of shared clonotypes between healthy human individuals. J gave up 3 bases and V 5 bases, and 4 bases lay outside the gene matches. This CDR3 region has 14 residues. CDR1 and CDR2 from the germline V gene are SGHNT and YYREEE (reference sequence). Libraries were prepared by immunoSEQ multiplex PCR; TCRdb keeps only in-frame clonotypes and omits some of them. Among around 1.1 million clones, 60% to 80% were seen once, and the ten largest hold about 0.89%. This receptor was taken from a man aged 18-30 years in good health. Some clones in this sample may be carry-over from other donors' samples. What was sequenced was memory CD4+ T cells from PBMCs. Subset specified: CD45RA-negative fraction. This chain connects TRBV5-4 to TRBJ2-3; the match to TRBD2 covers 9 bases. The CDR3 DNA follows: TGTGCCAGCAGAGTAGCGGGAGTTACAGATACGCAGTATTTT. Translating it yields CASRVAGVTDTQYF.